The 20 T cell receptor beta chains below all came from one sample that was sequenced in a study of early T cells in non-severe SARS-CoV-2 infection. TCRdb processed the 5' RACE reads anew with MiXCR; each CDR3 protein has one entry. The sample gives tens of thousands of distinct CDR3 sequences, approximately 13% of which show up once; over 6% is in the top ten. The sequencing input was whole blood. Every receptor here comes from an adult who was a healthcare worker with PCR-confirmed SARS-CoV-2 infection or an uninfected control (not recorded which).

A few counts support this clonotype. This chain uses TRBV20-1 with TRBJ2-2, with D perhaps matching TRBD1 (6 bases). This CDR3 region has 14 residues. V lost 6 bases, J lost 1 base, and 12 bases lay in between. Germline CDR1 reads DFQATT; CDR2 reads SNEGSKA (reference sequence). In nucleotides, the CDR3 is TGCAGTGCAATGGACAGACAGAACACCGGGGAGCTGTTTTTT. It encodes CSAMDRQNTGELFF.

This clonotype has just a few counts. This sequence joins TRBV24-1 and TRBJ2-7; 13 positions agree with TRBD2. CDR1 and CDR2 from the germline V gene are KGHDR and SFDVKD. After removal of 0 bases from V and 5 bases from J, the junction contained 3 bases not matched to a gene. CDR3 length equals 16 residues. The CDR3, as DNA: TGTGCCACCAGTGATTTGGGGACTAGCGGGATGAACGAGCAGTACTTC. This translates into CATSDLGTSGMNEQYF.

The J gene is TRBJ2-7, the V gene TRBV7-2; D is possibly TRBD2 (6 bases). Germline V gives CDR1 SGHTA, CDR2 FQGNSA. The CDR3 is made up of 14 amino acids. V dropped 5 bases and J dropped 3 bases, with 14 bases sitting between them. CDR3 region: CASSPYGGFYEQYF. In DNA form, the CDR3 reads TGTGCCAGCAGCCCCTATGGGGGGTTCTACGAGCAGTACTTC.

This clonotype was observed at least ten times. This chain links TRBV20-1 with TRBJ2-7; 9 nucleotides match TRBD2. The germline CDR1 and CDR2 sequences are DFQATT and SNEGSKA (reference sequence). CDR3 length equals 14 residues. Unmatched junction bases numbered 9, after V lost 3 bases and J lost 6 bases. The CDR3 is CSASGREGILEQYF. CDR3 nucleotide sequence: TGCAGTGCTAGCGGGCGGGAGGGAATTCTCGAGCAGTACTTC.

CDR3 coding DNA: TGCAGTGCTAGTATAACCCTCACAGATACGCAGTATTTT. It is translated as CSASITLTDTQYF. The chain links TRBV20-1 to TRBJ2-3, with D hard to call. V dropped 3 bases and J dropped 2 bases, with 9 bases sitting between them. The CDR3 runs 13 residues. Germline lookup yields CDR1 DFQATT and CDR2 SNEGSKA (reference sequence).

The chain has TRBV7-2 and TRBJ1-4, with D possibly TRBD1 on 5 matching bases. The germline gives CDR1 SGHTA, CDR2 FQGNSA. This CDR3 is built from 14 residues. The ends were cut back, 3 bases at V and 5 bases at J, with 10 bases in the middle. CDR3 sequence: CASSFTGPNEKLFF. The CDR3 coding sequence is TGTGCCAGCAGCTTCACGGGACCAAATGAAAAACTGTTTTTT. The whole variable domain, remainder taken from reference TRBV7-2 and TRBJ1-4, is GAGVSQSPSNKVTEKGKDVELRCDPISGHTALYWYRQSLGQGLEFLIYFQGNSAPDKSGLPSDRFSAERTGGSVSTLTIQRTQQEDSAVYLCASSFTGPNEKLFFGSGTQLSVL.

There are a few counts of this clonotype. The DNA for the CDR3 is TGTGCCAGCTCACCACCGCCTTTATTCCGAAAAGAGACCCAGTACTTC. Protein sequence: CASSPPPLFRKETQYF. The V gene is TRBV18, the J gene TRBJ2-5, with D unresolved. Trimming took 0 bases from V and 3 from J, leaving 14 bases between them. Looked up from germline, CDR1 is KGHSH and CDR2 is LQKENI. The CDR3 length is 16 residues. Full variable domain (remainder filled in from reference TRBV18 and TRBJ2-5): NAGVMQNPRHLVRRRGQEARLRCSPMKGHSHVYWYRQLPEEGLKFMVYLQKENIIDESGMPKERFSAEFPKEGPSILRIQQVVRGDSAAYFCASSPPPLFRKETQYFGPGTRLLVL.

This clonotype was counted at least ten times. The rearrangement joins TRBV7-9 to TRBJ1-3, with D maybe TRBD1 (5 bases). Trimming stripped 7 bases from V and 2 bases from J, with 12 bases between. CDR1 SEHNR and CDR2 FQNEAQ come from the germline V gene (reference sequence). This CDR3 region has 14 residues. Here the CDR3 reads CASTGGDPGNTIYF. Here the CDR3 DNA reads TGTGCCAGCACCGGAGGGGACCCTGGAAACACCATATATTTT.

This clonotype was recorded at least ten times. The chain carries TRBV25-1 and TRBJ2-3; tentatively, D is TRBD2 (5 bases). The CDR3 runs 13 residues. Trimming took 5 bases from V and 3 from J, leaving 9 bases between them. In germline, CDR1 is MGHDK, CDR2 SYGVNS. This CDR3 reads CASSTRVTDTQYF. The CDR3 bases are TGTGCCAGCAGTACTAGGGTGACAGATACGCAGTATTTT.

This clonotype has ten or more counts. V usage is TRBV9 and J usage is TRBJ1-1; D call uncertain. CDR3 size: 11 residues. The V gene's germline CDR1 is SGDLS and CDR2 YYNGEE. The V end was cut by 0 bases, the J end by 7 bases, with 4 bases between. CDR3 nucleotides: TGTGCCAGCAGCGTAGCGGGTGAAGCTTTCTTT. This gives the protein CASSVAGEAFF.

The V and J genes are TRBV6-1 and TRBJ2-3; no clear D gene. Per the germline V gene, CDR1 is MNHNS and CDR2 is SASEGT. Deletions cut 7 bases from V and 5 bases from J, with 13 bases between. The CDR3 contains 13 residues. The CDR3 here is CASTSSSVDTQYF. In nucleotides, the CDR3 is TGTGCCAGCACCAGCTCCTCAGTAGATACGCAGTATTTT.

This chain links TRBV12-3 or TRBV12-4 with TRBJ1-2; 7 bases agree with TRBD1. The ends lost 3 bases at V and 3 bases at J; junction bases unmatched: 1. This CDR3 has 13 amino acids. CDR3 sequence: CASSFGQDYGYTF. DNA for the CDR3: TGTGCCAGCAGTTTCGGACAGGACTATGGCTACACCTTC.

V and J are TRBV3-1 and TRBJ2-7; 11 bases fit TRBD2. After removal of 6 bases from V and 3 bases from J, the junction contained 7 bases not matched to a gene. CDR1 is LGHDT, CDR2 YNNKEL, per germline (reference sequence). The length of the CDR3 is 15 residues. The CDR3 protein is CASRDSGREDYEQYF. The CDR3 nucleotides read TGTGCCAGCAGGGATAGCGGGAGGGAAGACTACGAGCAGTACTTC.

There are many counts of this clonotype. This chain joins TRBV7-2 and TRBJ2-7, with 8 bases aligning to TRBD2. CDR1 and CDR2 from the germline V gene are SGHTA and FQGNSA. The CDR3 spans 14 residues. Unmatched junction bases numbered 4, after V lost 4 bases and J lost 2 bases. Here the CDR3 reads CASSSISGTYEQYF. In DNA form, the CDR3 reads TGTGCCAGCAGCTCCATTAGCGGGACCTACGAGCAGTACTTC.

V and J are TRBV7-2 and TRBJ2-3; 9 positions agree with TRBD2. The V gene's germline CDR1 is SGHTA and CDR2 FQGNSA. The CDR3 is 17 amino acids. J gave up 4 bases and V 1 base, and 9 bases lay outside the gene matches. The chain's CDR3 is CASSLVGSGSDADTQYF. The CDR3 bases are TGTGCCAGCAGCTTAGTCGGTAGCGGGAGTGATGCAGATACGCAGTATTTT.

The chain combines TRBV27 with TRBJ1-4; D possibly corresponds to TRBD1 (5 bases). CDR3 length: 15 residues. Between the trimmed V and J ends, which lost 0 bases and 3 bases, there was a span of 8 bases. Germline CDR1 reads MNHEY; CDR2 reads SMNVEV (reference sequence). The CDR3 DNA is TGTGCCAGCAGTTTATCGGGACGGCCTAATGAAAAACTGTTTTTT. It yields the protein CASSLSGRPNEKLFF.

The sample holds many counts of this clonotype. The chain recombines TRBV2 with TRBJ2-1; D unresolved. Trimming stripped 5 bases from V and 6 bases from J, with 8 bases between. This CDR3 comprises 12 residues. Germline V lookup: CDR1 SNHLY, CDR2 FYNNEI. DNA of the CDR3: TGTGCCAGCAGTTCTGGTAGCAATGAGCAGTTCTTC. Translated, it gives CASSSGSNEQFF.

This clonotype has more than one count but fewer than ten. The chain carries TRBV29-1 and TRBJ2-2; 7 bases map to TRBD1. This CDR3 spans 15 amino acids. The germline V gene has CDR1 SQVTM and CDR2 ANQGSEA. V was pared by 7 bases and J by 1 base, with 9 bases of the junction left unmatched. The CDR3 here is CSAGRRQGNTGELFF. Here the CDR3 DNA reads TGCAGCGCTGGGAGACGACAGGGGAACACCGGGGAGCTGTTTTTT.

This clonotype was counted many times. The chain has TRBV7-2 and TRBJ1-3, with a possible D match to TRBD1 (5 bases). CDR1 is SGHTA and CDR2 is FQGNSA in the germline V gene. CDR3 size: 14 residues. V shed 5 bases and J shed 0 bases, with 8 bases lying between them. The CDR3 loop reads CASSRDRSGNTIYF. The CDR3 DNA sequence: TGTGCCAGCAGCCGGGACCGCTCTGGAAACACCATATATTTT. Looking up the rest from reference TRBV7-2 and TRBJ1-3 gives the full variable domain: GAGVSQSPSNKVTEKGKDVELRCDPISGHTALYWYRQSLGQGLEFLIYFQGNSAPDKSGLPSDRFSAERTGGSVSTLTIQRTQQEDSAVYLCASSRDRSGNTIYFGEGSWLTVV.

The CDR3 sequence is CASSWTSTDTQYF. As DNA, the CDR3 is TGTGCCAGCAGCTGGACTAGCACAGATACGCAGTATTTT. The chain couples TRBV7-2 to TRBJ2-3; weak D call: TRBD2 (5 bases). Per the germline V gene, CDR1 is SGHTA and CDR2 is FQGNSA. Trimming shortened V by 4 bases and J by 0 bases, and 5 bases separated the two germline ends. CDR3 length: 13 amino acids. The variable domain in full, completed from reference TRBV7-2 and TRBJ2-3, reads GAGVSQSPSNKVTEKGKDVELRCDPISGHTALYWYRQSLGQGLEFLIYFQGNSAPDKSGLPSDRFSAERTGGSVSTLTIQRTQQEDSAVYLCASSWTSTDTQYFGPGTRLTVL.